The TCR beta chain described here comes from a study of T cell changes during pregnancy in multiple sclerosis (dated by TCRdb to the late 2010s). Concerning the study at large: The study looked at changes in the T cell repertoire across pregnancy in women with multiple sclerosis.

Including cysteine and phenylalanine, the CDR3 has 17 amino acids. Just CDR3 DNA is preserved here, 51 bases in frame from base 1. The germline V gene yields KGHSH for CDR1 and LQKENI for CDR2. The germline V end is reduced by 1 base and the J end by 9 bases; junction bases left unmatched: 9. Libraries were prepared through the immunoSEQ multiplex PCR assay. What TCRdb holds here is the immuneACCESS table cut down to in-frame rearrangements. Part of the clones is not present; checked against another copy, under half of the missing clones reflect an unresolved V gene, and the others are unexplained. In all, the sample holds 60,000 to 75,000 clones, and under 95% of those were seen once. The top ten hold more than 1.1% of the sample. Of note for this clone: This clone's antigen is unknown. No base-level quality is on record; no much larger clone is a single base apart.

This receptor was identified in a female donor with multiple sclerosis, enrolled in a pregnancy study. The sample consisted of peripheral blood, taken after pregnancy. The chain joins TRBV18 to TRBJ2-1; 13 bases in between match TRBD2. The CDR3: CASSPRTSGSGGSEQFF. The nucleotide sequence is TGTGCCAGCTCACCACGGACTAGCGGGAGTGGGGGTAGTGAGCAGTTCTTC.